This paragraph covers one T cell receptor (beta chain) sequence. Generated by immunoSEQ multiplex PCR, the TCRdb table keeps only in-frame clones and is missing some. The sample has under 95,000 clones, roughly nine tenths seen once. The CDR3 spans 13 residues. Trimming cost V 1 base and J 5 bases, with 5 bases left between them. Germline CDR1 SGHTA, CDR2 FQGNSA. These data originate in a study of T cell changes during pregnancy in multiple sclerosis. The material was peripheral blood, obtained after pregnancy. This chain uses TRBV7-2 with TRBJ1-4; tentative D call: TRBD1 (5 bases). This TCR was recovered from a female donor in good health, enrolled as a control in a pregnancy study. The chain's CDR3 is CASSLEGNEKLFF. In DNA form, the CDR3 reads TGTGCCAGCAGCTTAGAGGGGAATGAAAAACTGTTTTTT.